Given below is one TCR beta chain in context. Antigen specificity is unknown. Genomic DNA served as template for TCR beta VDJ and CDR3 profiling. TCRdb independently ran MiXCR on the reads; one entry per CDR3 protein. The sample shows under 350,000 distinct CDR3 sequences, roughly 59% of them seen only once. Germline assignment: CDR1 KGHSH and CDR2 LQKENI. The CDR3 is 16 residues long. Between the trimmed V and J ends, which lost 4 bases and 3 bases, there was a span of 18 bases. This sample was included in a study of CD8+CD57+ T cells in acquired aplastic anemia. Overall study: The sorted CD4+ and CD8+ cells yielded an average approximately 3.2 ug of DNA. Findings of the study overall: The same twenty-nine CD8+ CDR3 sequences occurred in patients and in controls. Significant differences in CD8+ Simpson's diversity were not observed between patients and controls.

Whoever was chosen for sequencing had shown CD8+CD57+ cell expansion by flow cytometry. With no exception, the patients had severe acquired aplastic anemia. The chain links TRBV18 to TRBJ1-1, with D possibly matching TRBD1 (6 bases). Input material: sorted CD4+, CD8+, or CD8+CD57+ T cells (not recorded which) from PBMCs. This receptor was obtained from a human donor with aplastic anemia. The chain's CDR3 is CASSLRTGTGDTEAFF. CDR3 in DNA: TGTGCCAGCTCACTGCGCACAGGGACCGGGGACACTGAAGCTTTCTTT.